A single sample is the source of the 27 T cell receptor beta chains below, sequenced in a study of identical twins. One entry per CDR3 protein, called by TCRdb with MiXCR from the 5' RACE reads. There are roughly 770,000 distinct CDR3 sequences in the sample; 15% to 20% occur only once, and about an eighth lies in the top ten. This sample was shared with a second study, whose subject was T cells expressing NK-cell markers.

Sequencing was carried out using PBMCs. These receptors all come from a woman aged 18-30 years in good health.

The CDR3: CASSLGGHIADTQYF. The CDR3 DNA reads TGTGCCAGCAGCTTAGGGGGGCATATCGCAGATACGCAGTATTTT. The chain links TRBV11-2 to TRBJ2-3; D is perhaps TRBD1 (6 bases). CDR1 is SGHAT, CDR2 FQNNGV, per germline. Trimming cost V 1 base and J 4 bases, with 12 bases left between them. The CDR3 extends over 15 amino acids.

The chain carries TRBV5-1 and TRBJ2-7; D perhaps matches TRBD1 (6 bases). The CDR3 spans 14 residues. Trimming left V 1 base short and J 2 bases short, with 10 bases between. Per germline, CDR1 SGHRS and CDR2 YFSETQ. CDR3 residues: CASSLTGIAYEQYF. CDR3 DNA sequence: TGCGCCAGCAGCTTGACAGGGATCGCCTACGAGCAGTACTTC.

This sequence joins TRBV4-2 and TRBJ2-1, with D perhaps assigned TRBD1 or TRBD2 (7 bases each). CDR3 length: 15 residues. Germline V gives CDR1 LGHNA, CDR2 YNFKEQ. V lost 8 bases, J lost 2 bases, and 16 bases lay in between. The CDR3 DNA follows: TGTGCCAGCTGCCCCCAGGGGGGGGCCTACAATGAGCAGTTCTTC. Amino acids: CASCPQGGAYNEQFF.

This chain uses TRBV20-1 with TRBJ2-7; a possible D gene is TRBD1 (5 bases). The CDR3 has 12 residues. From germline, CDR1 is DFQATT and CDR2 SNEGSKA (reference sequence). The germline V and J ends were trimmed by 6 bases and 3 bases, with 12 bases remaining between them. The CDR3 region is CSAVGQGYEQYF. The CDR3, as DNA: TGCAGTGCCGTGGGGCAGGGCTACGAGCAGTACTTC.

As DNA, the CDR3 is TGTGCCAGCAGTGATCAGGGGGCGCGGGATACGCAGTATTTT. Residues: CASSDQGARDTQYF. This chain links TRBV25-1 with TRBJ2-3; the match to TRBD1 covers 8 bases. Looked up from germline, CDR1 is MGHDK and CDR2 is SYGVNS. The CDR3 is 14 residues long. V shed 3 bases, J shed 6 bases, and the junction held 5 bases outside the gene matches.

The chain uses TRBV29-1 and TRBJ2-1, with 8 positions matching TRBD1. Trimming at V came to 6 bases and at J to 8 bases, leaving 15 bases not matched to a gene. There are 15 residues in the CDR3. Germline-derived CDR1 and CDR2 are SQVTM and ANQGSEA. The CDR3 DNA is TGCAGCGTGCAGGGGGGACAGGAGGGCTTCGATGAGCAGTTCTTC. This codes for CSVQGGQEGFDEQFF.

The V and J genes are TRBV6-5 and TRBJ2-1, with 8 bases matching TRBD2. This CDR3 comprises 18 residues. J gave up 7 bases and V 2 bases, and 16 bases lay outside the gene matches. Germline V gives CDR1 MNHEY, CDR2 SVGAGI. The CDR3 region is CASSYRPPGSGSINEQFF. DNA for the CDR3: TGTGCCAGCAGTTACCGCCCCCCGGGGAGCGGGAGTATAAATGAGCAGTTCTTC.

V is TRBV9 and J is TRBJ2-1; TRBD2 might be the D (5 bases). The germline V gene has CDR1 SGDLS and CDR2 YYNGEE. This CDR3 spans 12 amino acids. V was cut by 3 bases and J by 10 bases, with 11 bases left in between. The CDR3 loop is CASSGAPGEQFF. The DNA for the CDR3 is TGTGCCAGCAGCGGGGCCCCGGGAGAGCAGTTCTTC.

This clonotype occurred a few times. The V gene is TRBV6-1, the J gene TRBJ1-2, with a possible D match to TRBD1 (5 bases). The CDR3 has 14 residues. CDR1 and CDR2 from the germline V gene are MNHNS and SASEGT. Trimming stripped 6 bases from V and 2 bases from J, with 13 bases between. The CDR3 nucleotides are TGTGCCAGCAGCCATATTGGGGGGAACTATGGCTACACCTTC. Its protein product is CASSHIGGNYGYTF.

The chain recombines TRBV20-1 with TRBJ2-7; weak D call: TRBD1 (7 bases). The CDR3 spans 15 residues. The V end lost 4 bases, the J end lost 1 base, and 17 bases lay between the germline ends. Germline V gene lookup returns CDR1 DFQATT and CDR2 SNEGSKA (reference sequence). The CDR3 loop reads CSAKDRGTASYEQYF. CDR3 DNA sequence: TGCAGTGCTAAAGACCGCGGGACAGCATCCTACGAGCAGTACTTC.

V gene TRBV6-5 combines with J gene TRBJ1-3; 7 nucleotides match TRBD1. The CDR3 sequence is 17 residues long. CDR1 is MNHEY, CDR2 SVGAGI, per germline. V lost 0 bases and J lost 5; bases outside the gene matches: 10. The CDR3 loop reads CASSYSIREDRRNTIYF. The CDR3, as DNA: TGTGCCAGCAGTTACTCGATTAGAGAGGACAGGAGAAACACCATATATTTT.

In this sample, this clonotype turned up a few times. The V call is TRBV20-1, the J call TRBJ2-4; D may match TRBD1 or TRBD2 (5 bases each). Trimming cost V 1 base and J 3 bases, with 19 bases left between them. Germline assignment: CDR1 DFQATT and CDR2 SNEGSKA (reference sequence). The CDR3 is 17 amino acids. In nucleotides, the CDR3 is TGCAGTGCTAGAGGGAGCGGACAAACCGGATTCAAAAACATTCAGTACTTC. Its translation is CSARGSGQTGFKNIQYF.

The chain uses TRBV23-1 and TRBJ2-7; D may be TRBD2 (6 bases). TRBV23-1 is labeled an ORF, and its function is uncertain. Deletions cut 1 base from V and 7 bases from J, with 17 bases between. The CDR3 has 15 residues. The CDR3 region is CASSQWSGSFREQYF. CDR3 DNA sequence: TGCGCCAGCAGTCAATGGAGCGGGTCCTTTAGGGAGCAGTACTTC.

The chain uses TRBV2 and TRBJ1-5; TRBD1 agrees at 7 bases. V gave up 7 bases and J gave up 2 bases; unmatched junction bases: 14. The CDR3 consists of 17 residues. Germline CDR1 is SNHLY and CDR2 is FYNNEI. DNA of the CDR3: TGTGCCAGCACTGGGGGGGAGGGGGCTAACGGCAATCAGCCCCAGCATTTT. It is translated as CASTGGEGANGNQPQHF.

The chain links TRBV3-1 to TRBJ1-1, with TRBD1 matching over 9 bases. This CDR3 is built from 16 residues. In germline, CDR1 is LGHDT, CDR2 YNNKEL (reference sequence). V was pared by 4 bases and J by 4 bases, with 10 bases of the junction left unmatched. The CDR3: CASSRLTGTGTTEAFF. CDR3 bases: TGTGCCAGCAGCCGTCTAACCGGGACAGGGACCACTGAAGCTTTCTTT.

This clonotype has just a few counts. The V and J genes are TRBV6-5 and TRBJ2-7; 11 nucleotides align to TRBD1. With V trimmed by 2 bases and J by 6 bases, 6 bases remained unmatched. Looked up from germline, CDR1 is MNHEY and CDR2 is SVGAGI. The CDR3 runs 15 residues. CDR3 in DNA: TGTGCCAGCAGTTACAAGCGGACAGGGGGCAGCGAGCAGTACTTC. This sequence encodes CASSYKRTGGSEQYF.

This chain links TRBV12-3 or TRBV12-4 with TRBJ2-7; the D is unclear. The V and J ends lost 3 bases and 0 bases respectively, with 3 bases between them. This CDR3 comprises 12 residues. CDR3: CASSFISYEQYF. The CDR3 coding sequence is TGTGCCAGCAGTTTCATCTCCTACGAGCAGTACTTC.

The chain has TRBV18 and TRBJ1-2; D uncertain. The ends were cut back, 0 bases at V and 7 bases at J, with 18 bases in the middle. Looked up from germline, CDR1 is KGHSH and CDR2 is LQKENI. CDR3 length: 16 amino acids. CDR3 sequence (DNA): TGTGCCAGCTCACCACCGGGTCGCCCCAGCGCCGCTGGCTACACCTTC. It encodes CASSPPGRPSAAGYTF.

The chain has TRBV7-2 and TRBJ2-1; D may be TRBD2 (6 bases). Trimming cost V 8 bases and J 1 base, with 15 bases left between them. The CDR3 has 15 residues. Germline V gene sequence: CDR1 SGHTA, CDR2 FQGNSA. The CDR3 sequence: CASARRRDSYNEQFF. The CDR3 DNA sequence: TGTGCCAGCGCTCGGAGGCGGGATTCCTACAATGAGCAGTTCTTC. Complete variable domain (other parts from reference TRBV7-2 and TRBJ2-1): GAGVSQSPSNKVTEKGKDVELRCDPISGHTALYWYRQSLGQGLEFLIYFQGNSAPDKSGLPSDRFSAERTGGSVSTLTIQRTQQEDSAVYLCASARRRDSYNEQFFGPGTRLTVL.

This clonotype showed up just a few times. The chain uses TRBV12-3 or TRBV12-4 and TRBJ2-7, with a tentative D call TRBD1 (5 bases). V was shortened by 2 bases and J by 4 bases, with 9 bases between the two germline ends. This CDR3 has 13 amino acids. This chain's CDR3 is CASSLQGKYEQYF. The DNA of the CDR3 is TGTGCCAGCAGTTTACAGGGAAAGTACGAGCAGTACTTC.

J is TRBJ1-1 and V is TRBV12-3 or TRBV12-4, with TRBD1 matching 7 bases. CDR3 length: 12 residues. The V and J ends lost 7 bases and 4 bases, in that order; junction bases with no gene match: 3. The CDR3 reads CASTQGSTEAFF. DNA of the CDR3: TGTGCCAGCACACAGGGGAGCACTGAAGCTTTCTTT.

This clonotype has only a few counts. The chain joins TRBV9 to TRBJ2-5; the D gene is possibly TRBD2 (6 bases). Trimming cost V 0 bases and J 7 bases, with 13 bases left between them. Germline V gene data show CDR1 as SGDLS and CDR2 as YYNGEE. The CDR3 length is 14 residues. CDR3 in DNA: TGTGCCAGCAGCGTAGTAGGAGGGACTGGGACCCAGTACTTC. It yields the protein CASSVVGGTGTQYF.

The V and J genes are TRBV6-5 and TRBJ1-4; D ambiguous. Germline loops: CDR1 MNHEY, CDR2 SVGAGI. V was pared by 0 bases and J by 5 bases, with 13 bases between. This CDR3 comprises 16 residues. The CDR3 spells CASSYSGGRQNEKLFF. CDR3 bases: TGTGCCAGCAGTTACTCGGGTGGCAGACAAAATGAAAAACTGTTTTTT.

The chain recombines TRBV7-2 with TRBJ2-7, with 9 bases matching TRBD2. V lost 0 bases to trimming and J lost 0 bases; unmatched junction nucleotides: 6. Germline values: CDR1 SGHTA, CDR2 FQGNSA. The CDR3 has 17 amino acids. The CDR3 DNA follows: TGTGCCAGCAGCTTAGCTACCAGCGGGGGGTACTCCTACGAGCAGTACTTC. Protein sequence: CASSLATSGGYSYEQYF.

This chain joins TRBV24-1 and TRBJ2-3, with D unclear. Germline CDR1 is KGHDR and CDR2 is SFDVKD. With 3 bases removed from V and 0 bases from J, the gap between germline ends came to 6 bases. This CDR3 has 14 amino acids. CDR3 sequence: CATSDADSTDTQYF. CDR3 sequence (DNA): TGTGCCACCAGTGATGCCGACAGCACAGATACGCAGTATTTT.

This clonotype has only a few counts. The chain combines TRBV7-9 with TRBJ2-1, with 11 nucleotides matching TRBD2. V lost 6 bases to trimming and J lost 8 bases; unmatched junction nucleotides: 9. The CDR3 is 15 amino acids. Germline values: CDR1 SEHNR, CDR2 FQNEAQ (reference sequence). CDR3 bases: TGTGCCAGCAGACCCCCTAGCGGGAGGAGCGATGAGCAGTTCTTC. Its translation: CASRPPSGRSDEQFF.

The chain links TRBV10-2 to TRBJ1-2; 7 nucleotides agree with TRBD1. The CDR3 is made up of 15 amino acids. The V gene end was trimmed by 6 bases and the J gene end by 0 bases; junction bases not matched to a gene: 7. The germline V gene has CDR1 WSHSY and CDR2 SAAADI. The CDR3, as DNA: TGCGCCAGCAGCGTCGGGACAGAGGCTAACTATGGCTACACCTTC. Its protein is CASSVGTEANYGYTF.